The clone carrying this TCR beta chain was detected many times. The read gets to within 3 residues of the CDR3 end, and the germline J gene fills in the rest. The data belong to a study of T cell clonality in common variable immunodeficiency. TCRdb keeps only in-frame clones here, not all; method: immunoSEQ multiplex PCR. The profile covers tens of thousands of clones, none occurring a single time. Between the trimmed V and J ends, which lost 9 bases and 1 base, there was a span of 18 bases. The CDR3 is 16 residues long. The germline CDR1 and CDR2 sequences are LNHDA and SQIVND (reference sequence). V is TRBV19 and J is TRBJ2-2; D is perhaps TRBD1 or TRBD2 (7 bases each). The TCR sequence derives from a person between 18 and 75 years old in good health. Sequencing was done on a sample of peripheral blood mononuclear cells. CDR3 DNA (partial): TGTGCCAGCCGCCCCACAGGGGAGGGGAACACCGGGGAG. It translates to CASRPTGEGNTGE. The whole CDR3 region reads CASRPTGEGNTGELFF.